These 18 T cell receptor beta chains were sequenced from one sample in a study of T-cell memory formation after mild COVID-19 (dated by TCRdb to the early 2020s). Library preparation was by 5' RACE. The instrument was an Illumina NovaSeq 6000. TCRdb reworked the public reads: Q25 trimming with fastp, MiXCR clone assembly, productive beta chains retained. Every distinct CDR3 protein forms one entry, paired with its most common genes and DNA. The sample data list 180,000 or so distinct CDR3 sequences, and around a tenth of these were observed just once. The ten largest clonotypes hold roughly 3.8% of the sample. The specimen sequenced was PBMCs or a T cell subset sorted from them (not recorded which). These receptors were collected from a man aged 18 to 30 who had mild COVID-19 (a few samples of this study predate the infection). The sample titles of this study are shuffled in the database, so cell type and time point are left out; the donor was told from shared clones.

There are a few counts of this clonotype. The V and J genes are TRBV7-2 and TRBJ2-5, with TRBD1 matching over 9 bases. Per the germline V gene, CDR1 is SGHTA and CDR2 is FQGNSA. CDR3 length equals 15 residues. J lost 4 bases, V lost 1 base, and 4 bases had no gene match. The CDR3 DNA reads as TGTGCCAGCAGCTTAGGGGGACAGGGTGGAGAGACCCAGTACTTC. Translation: CASSLGGQGGETQYF.

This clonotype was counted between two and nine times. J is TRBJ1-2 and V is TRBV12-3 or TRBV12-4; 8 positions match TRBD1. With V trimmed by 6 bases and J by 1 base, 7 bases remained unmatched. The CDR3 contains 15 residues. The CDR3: CASRDTGGGNYGYTF. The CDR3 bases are TGTGCCAGCAGGGATACAGGGGGTGGTAACTATGGCTACACCTTC.

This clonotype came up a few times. The CDR3 coding sequence is TGCAGTGCTAGTGAGGTCACTAATGAAAAACTGTTTTTT. Amino acids: CSASEVTNEKLFF. The chain couples TRBV20-1 to TRBJ1-4; D not resolved. Per the germline V gene, CDR1 is DFQATT and CDR2 is SNEGSKA (reference sequence). V lost 3 bases to trimming and J lost 2 bases, with 7 bases between them. The CDR3 consists of 13 residues.

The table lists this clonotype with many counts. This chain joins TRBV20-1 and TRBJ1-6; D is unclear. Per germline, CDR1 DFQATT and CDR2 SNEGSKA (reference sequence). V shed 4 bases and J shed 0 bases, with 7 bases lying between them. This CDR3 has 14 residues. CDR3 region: CSAIQSSYNSPLHF. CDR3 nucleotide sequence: TGCAGTGCTATACAGAGCTCCTATAATTCACCCCTCCACTTT.

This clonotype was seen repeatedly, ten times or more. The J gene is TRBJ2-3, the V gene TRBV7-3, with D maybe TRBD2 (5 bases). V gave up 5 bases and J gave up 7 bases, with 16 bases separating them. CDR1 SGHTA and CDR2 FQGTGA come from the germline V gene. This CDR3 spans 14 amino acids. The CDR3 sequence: CASSLEGWGNTQYF. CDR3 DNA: TGTGCCAGCAGCCTAGAGGGCTGGGGTAATACGCAGTATTTT.

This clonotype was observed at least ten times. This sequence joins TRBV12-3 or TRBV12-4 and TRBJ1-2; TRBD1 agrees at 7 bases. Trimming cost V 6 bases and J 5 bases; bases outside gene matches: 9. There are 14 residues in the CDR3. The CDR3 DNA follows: TGTGCCAGCAGCCGCTACAGGGGCATGTATGGCTACACCTTC. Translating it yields CASSRYRGMYGYTF.

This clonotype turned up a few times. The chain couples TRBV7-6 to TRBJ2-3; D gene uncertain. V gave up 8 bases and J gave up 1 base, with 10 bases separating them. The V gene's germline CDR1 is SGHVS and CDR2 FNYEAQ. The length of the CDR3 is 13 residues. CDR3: CASRSRGTDTQYF. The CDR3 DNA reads TGTGCCAGCCGCTCCCGAGGCACAGATACGCAGTATTTT.

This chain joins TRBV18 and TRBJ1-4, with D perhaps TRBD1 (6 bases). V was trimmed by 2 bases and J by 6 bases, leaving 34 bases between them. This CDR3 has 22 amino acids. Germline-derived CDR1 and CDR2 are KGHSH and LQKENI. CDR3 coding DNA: TGTGCCAGCTCACCAAGAGTGCAGGGGTTCCGGTTGGGGAACGATTCGTATGAAAAACTGTTTTTT. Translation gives CASSPRVQGFRLGNDSYEKLFF.

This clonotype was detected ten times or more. DNA of the CDR3: TGTGCCACCAGCAGAGCCAGCTTTGAGACCTACAATGAGCAGTTCTTC. Its translation: CATSRASFETYNEQFF. The chain joins TRBV15 to TRBJ2-1; no reliable D call. Germline lookup yields CDR1 LNHNV and CDR2 YYDKDF (reference sequence). CDR3 length: 16 residues. Trimming removed 1 base at V and 2 bases at J, with 12 bases between. The full variable domain, with the rest looked up from reference TRBV15 and TRBJ2-1, is DAMVIQNPRYQVTQFGKPVTLSCSQTLNHNVMYWYQQKSSQAPKLLFHYYDKDFNNEADTPDNFQSRRPNTSFCFLDIRSPGLGDTAMYLCATSRASFETYNEQFFGPGTRLTVL.

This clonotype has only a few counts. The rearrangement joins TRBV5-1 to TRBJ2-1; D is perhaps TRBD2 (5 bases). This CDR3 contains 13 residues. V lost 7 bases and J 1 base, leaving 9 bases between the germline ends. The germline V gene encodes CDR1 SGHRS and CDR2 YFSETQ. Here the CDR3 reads CASGSASYNEQFF. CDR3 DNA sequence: TGCGCCAGCGGGAGCGCTTCCTACAATGAGCAGTTCTTC.

The CDR3 reads CASSLAPGGDIREQYF. The CDR3 DNA reads TGCGCCAGCAGCTTGGCTCCAGGAGGTGACATTCGGGAGCAGTACTTC. The J gene is TRBJ2-7, the V gene TRBV5-1; a weak D match, TRBD2 (5 bases). The germline V and J ends were trimmed by 0 bases and 7 bases, with 20 bases remaining between them. Germline CDR1 and CDR2: SGHRS and YFSETQ. This CDR3 region has 16 residues.

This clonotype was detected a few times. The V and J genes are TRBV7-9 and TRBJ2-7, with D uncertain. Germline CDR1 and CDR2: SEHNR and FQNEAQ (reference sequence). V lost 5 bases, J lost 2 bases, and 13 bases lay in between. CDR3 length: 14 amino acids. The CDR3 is CASSSTGYPYEQYV. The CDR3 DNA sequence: TGTGCCAGCAGCAGCACCGGGTATCCCTACGAGCAGTACGTC.

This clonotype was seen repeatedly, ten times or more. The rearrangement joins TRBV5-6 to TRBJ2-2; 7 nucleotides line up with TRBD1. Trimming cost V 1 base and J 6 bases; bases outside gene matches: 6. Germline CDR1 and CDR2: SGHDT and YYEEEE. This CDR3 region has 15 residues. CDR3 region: CASSLPRGIPGELFF. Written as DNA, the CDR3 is TGTGCCAGCAGCTTGCCCAGGGGGATCCCCGGGGAGCTGTTTTTT.

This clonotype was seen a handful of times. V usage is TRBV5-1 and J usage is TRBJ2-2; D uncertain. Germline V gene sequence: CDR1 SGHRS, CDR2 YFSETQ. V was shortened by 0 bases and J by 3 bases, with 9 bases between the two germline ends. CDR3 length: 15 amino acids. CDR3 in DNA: TGCGCCAGCAGCTTGGCCGGAGATCACACCGGGGAGCTGTTTTTT. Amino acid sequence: CASSLAGDHTGELFF.

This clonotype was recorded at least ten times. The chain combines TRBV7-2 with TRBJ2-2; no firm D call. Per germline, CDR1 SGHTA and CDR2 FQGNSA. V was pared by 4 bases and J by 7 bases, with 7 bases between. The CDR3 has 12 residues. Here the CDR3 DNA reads TGTGCCAGCAGCTCTTATTACGGGGAGCTGTTTTTT. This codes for CASSSYYGELFF.

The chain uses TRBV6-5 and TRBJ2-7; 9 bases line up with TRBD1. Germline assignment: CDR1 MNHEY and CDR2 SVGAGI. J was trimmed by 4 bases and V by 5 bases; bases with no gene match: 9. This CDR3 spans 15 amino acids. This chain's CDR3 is CASSPTGGQGYEQYF. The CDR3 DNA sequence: TGTGCCAGCAGTCCCACCGGGGGACAGGGATACGAGCAGTACTTC.

The DNA of the CDR3 is TGTGCCAGCAGCTTAGGCCCGGGGTCGCGCGAGCAGTACGTC. It specifies CASSLGPGSREQYV. The chain has TRBV7-2 and TRBJ2-7; a weak D match, TRBD2 (5 bases). Germline-derived CDR1 and CDR2 are SGHTA and FQGNSA. There are 14 residues in the CDR3. V was trimmed by 1 base and J by 6 bases, leaving 13 bases between them.

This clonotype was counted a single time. The CDR3 loop reads CASRRPLGQGETQYF. In DNA form, the CDR3 reads TGTGCCAGCAGACGACCGCTCGGACAGGGTGAGACCCAGTACTTC. The chain has TRBV5-5 and TRBJ2-5; 8 bases match TRBD1. V trimming: 5 bases; J trimming: 5 bases; junction bases outside the gene matches: 11. CDR1 SGHKS and CDR2 YYEKEE come from the germline V gene (reference sequence). This CDR3 region has 15 residues.